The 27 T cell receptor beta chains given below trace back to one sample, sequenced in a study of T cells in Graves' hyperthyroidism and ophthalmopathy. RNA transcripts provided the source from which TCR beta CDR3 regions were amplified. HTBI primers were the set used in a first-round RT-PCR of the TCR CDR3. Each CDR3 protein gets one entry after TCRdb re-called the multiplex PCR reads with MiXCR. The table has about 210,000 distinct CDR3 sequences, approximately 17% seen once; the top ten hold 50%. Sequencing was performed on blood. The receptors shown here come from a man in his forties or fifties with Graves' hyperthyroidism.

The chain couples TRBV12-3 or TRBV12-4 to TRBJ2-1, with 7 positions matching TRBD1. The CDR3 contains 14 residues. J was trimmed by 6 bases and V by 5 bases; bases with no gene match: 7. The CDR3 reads CASSPQGIRNEQFF. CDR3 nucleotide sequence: TGTGCCAGCAGTCCACAGGGGATTCGCAATGAGCAGTTCTTC.

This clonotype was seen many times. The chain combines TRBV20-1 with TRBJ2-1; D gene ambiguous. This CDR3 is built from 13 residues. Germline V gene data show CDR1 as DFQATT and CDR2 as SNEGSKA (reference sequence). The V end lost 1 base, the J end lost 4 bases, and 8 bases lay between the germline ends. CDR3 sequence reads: CSARGSIYNEQFF. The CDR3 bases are TGCAGTGCTAGAGGTTCGATTTACAATGAGCAGTTCTTC.

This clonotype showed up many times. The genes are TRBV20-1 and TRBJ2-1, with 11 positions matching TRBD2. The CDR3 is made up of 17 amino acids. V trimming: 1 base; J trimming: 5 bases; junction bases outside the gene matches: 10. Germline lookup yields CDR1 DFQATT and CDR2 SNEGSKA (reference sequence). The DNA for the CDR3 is TGCAGTGCTAGAGCCCCCCTAGCGGGAGGACCAAACAATGAGCAGTTCTTC. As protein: CSARAPLAGGPNNEQFF.

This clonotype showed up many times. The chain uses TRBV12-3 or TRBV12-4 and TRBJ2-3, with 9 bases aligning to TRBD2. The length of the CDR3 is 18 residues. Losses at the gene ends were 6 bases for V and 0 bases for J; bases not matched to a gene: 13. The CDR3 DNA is TGTGCCAGCAGAGCAAATAGCGGGAGCGCCCCAAGCACAGATACGCAGTATTTT. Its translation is CASRANSGSAPSTDTQYF.

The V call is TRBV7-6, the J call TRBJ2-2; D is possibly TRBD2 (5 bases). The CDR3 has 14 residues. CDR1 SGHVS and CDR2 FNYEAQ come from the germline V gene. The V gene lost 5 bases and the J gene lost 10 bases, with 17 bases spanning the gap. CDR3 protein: CASSPLNGGPELFF. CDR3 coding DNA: TGTGCCAGCAGCCCGCTGAACGGCGGGCCGGAGCTGTTTTTT.

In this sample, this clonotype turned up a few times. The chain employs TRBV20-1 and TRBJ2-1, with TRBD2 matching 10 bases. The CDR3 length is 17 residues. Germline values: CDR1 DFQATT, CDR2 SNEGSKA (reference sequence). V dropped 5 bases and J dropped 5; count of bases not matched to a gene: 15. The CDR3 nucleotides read TGCAGTGCTCAGACCAACTTGGGACTAGCGTCCCACAATGAGCAGTTCTTC. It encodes CSAQTNLGLASHNEQFF.

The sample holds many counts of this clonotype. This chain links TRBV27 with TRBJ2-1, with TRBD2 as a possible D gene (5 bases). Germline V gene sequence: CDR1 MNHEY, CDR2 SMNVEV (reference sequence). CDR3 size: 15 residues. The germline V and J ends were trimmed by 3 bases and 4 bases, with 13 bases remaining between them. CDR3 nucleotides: TGTGCCAGCAGTTTTTACGACTCGGGATACAATGAGCAGTTCTTC. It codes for CASSFYDSGYNEQFF.

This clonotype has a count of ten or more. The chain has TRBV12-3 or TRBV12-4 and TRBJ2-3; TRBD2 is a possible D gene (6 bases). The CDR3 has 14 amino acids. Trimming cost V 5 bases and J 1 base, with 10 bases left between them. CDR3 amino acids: CASSPRDGTDTQYF. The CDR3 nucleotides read TGTGCCAGCAGTCCGCGGGACGGCACAGATACGCAGTATTTT.

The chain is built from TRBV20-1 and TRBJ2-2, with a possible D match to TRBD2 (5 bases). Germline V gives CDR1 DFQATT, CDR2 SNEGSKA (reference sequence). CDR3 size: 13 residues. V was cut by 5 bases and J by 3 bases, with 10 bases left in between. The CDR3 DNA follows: TGCAGTGCTCCAACTAGTTACACCGGGGAGCTGTTTTTT. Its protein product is CSAPTSYTGELFF.

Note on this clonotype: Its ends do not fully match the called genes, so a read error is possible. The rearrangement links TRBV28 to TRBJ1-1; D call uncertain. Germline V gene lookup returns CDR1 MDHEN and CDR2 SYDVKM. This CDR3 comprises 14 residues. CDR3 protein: CAGSLGGLNTEAFF. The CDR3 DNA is TGTGCCGGCAGTTTGGGAGGGCTGAACACTGAAGCTTTCTTT.

The CDR3 protein is CASSLTRTGTAGELFF. In DNA, the CDR3 is TGCGCCAGCAGCTTGACCCGGACAGGGACGGCCGGGGAGCTGTTTTTT. The J gene is TRBJ2-2, the V gene TRBV5-1; 8 bases match TRBD1. Germline assignment: CDR1 SGHRS and CDR2 YFSETQ. Trimming removed 1 base from V and 6 bases from J; junction bases left unmatched: 8. The CDR3 is 16 amino acids.

The CDR3 region has the DNA TGTGCCACCAGCCAGGGACAGGGGTGGGTAGATACGCAGTATTTT. Amino acid sequence: CATSQGQGWVDTQYF. This chain uses TRBV15 with TRBJ2-3; 10 bases match TRBD1. Losses at the gene ends were 5 bases for V and 5 bases for J; bases not matched to a gene: 7. CDR1 and CDR2 (germline): LNHNV, YYDKDF (reference sequence). The CDR3 runs to 15 residues. The full variable domain, in which reference TRBV15 and TRBJ2-3 provide the parts outside the CDR3, is DAMVIQNPRYQVTQFGKPVTLSCSQTLNHNVMYWYQQKSSQAPKLLFHYYDKDFNNEADTPDNFQSRRPNTSFCFLDIRSPGLGDTAMYLCATSQGQGWVDTQYFGPGTRLTVL.

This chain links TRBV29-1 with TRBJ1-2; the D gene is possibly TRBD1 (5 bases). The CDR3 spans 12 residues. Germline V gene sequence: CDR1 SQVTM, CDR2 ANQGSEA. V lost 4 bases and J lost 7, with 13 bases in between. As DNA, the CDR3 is TGCAGCGTTGCGGAAGGGACGGCTGGCTACACCTTC. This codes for CSVAEGTAGYTF.

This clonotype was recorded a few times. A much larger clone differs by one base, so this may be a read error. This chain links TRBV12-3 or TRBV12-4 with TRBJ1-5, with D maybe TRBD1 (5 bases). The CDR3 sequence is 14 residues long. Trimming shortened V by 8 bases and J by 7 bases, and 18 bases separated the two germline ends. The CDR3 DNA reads TGTGCCAGCGGTCCTACCGGGGGTGGGCAGCCCCAGCATTTT. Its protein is CASGPTGGGQPQHF.

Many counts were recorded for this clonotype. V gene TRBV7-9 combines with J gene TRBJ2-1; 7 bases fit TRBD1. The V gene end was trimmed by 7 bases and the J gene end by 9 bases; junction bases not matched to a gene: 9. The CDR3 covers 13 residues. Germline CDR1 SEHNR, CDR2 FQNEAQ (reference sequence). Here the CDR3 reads CASTATGDSEQFF. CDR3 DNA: TGTGCCAGCACCGCAACAGGGGACAGTGAGCAGTTCTTC.

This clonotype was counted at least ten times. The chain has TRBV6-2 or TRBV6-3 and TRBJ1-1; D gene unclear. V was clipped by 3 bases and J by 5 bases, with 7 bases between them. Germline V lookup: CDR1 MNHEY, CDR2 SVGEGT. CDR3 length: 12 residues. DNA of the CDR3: TGTGCCAGCAGTTATCCCCCGACTGAAGCTTTCTTT. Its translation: CASSYPPTEAFF.

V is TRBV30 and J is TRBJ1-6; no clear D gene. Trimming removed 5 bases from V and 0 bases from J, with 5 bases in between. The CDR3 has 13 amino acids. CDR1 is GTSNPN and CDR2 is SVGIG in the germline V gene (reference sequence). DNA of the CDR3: TGTGCCTGGCGGCCCTCCTATAATTCACCCCTCCACTTT. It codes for CAWRPSYNSPLHF. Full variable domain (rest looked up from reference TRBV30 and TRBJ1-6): SQTIHQWPATLVQPVGSPLSLECTVEGTSNPNLYWYRQAAGRGLQLLFYSVGIGQISSEVPQNLSASRPQDRQFILSSKKLLLSDSGFYLCAWRPSYNSPLHFGNGTRLTVT.

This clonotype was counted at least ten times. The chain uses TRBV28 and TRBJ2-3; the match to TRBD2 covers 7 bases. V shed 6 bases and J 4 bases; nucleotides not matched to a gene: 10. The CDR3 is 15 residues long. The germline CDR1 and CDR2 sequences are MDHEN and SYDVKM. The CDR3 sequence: CASRPRLGGPDTQYF. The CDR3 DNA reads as TGTGCCAGCAGACCTCGATTGGGAGGGCCAGATACGCAGTATTTT.

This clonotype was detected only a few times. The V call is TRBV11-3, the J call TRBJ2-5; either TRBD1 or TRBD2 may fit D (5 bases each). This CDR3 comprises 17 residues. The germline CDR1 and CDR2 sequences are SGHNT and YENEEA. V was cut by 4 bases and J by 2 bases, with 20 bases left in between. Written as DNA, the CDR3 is TGTGCCAGCAGCTCCACCCACATGGGACGGACTCAAGAGACCCAGTACTTC. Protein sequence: CASSSTHMGRTQETQYF.

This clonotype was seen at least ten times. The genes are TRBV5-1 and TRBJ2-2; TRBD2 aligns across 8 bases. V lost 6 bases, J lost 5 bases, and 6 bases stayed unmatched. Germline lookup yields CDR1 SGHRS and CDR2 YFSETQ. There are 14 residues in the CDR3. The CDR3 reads CASKQRENTGELFF. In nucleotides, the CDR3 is TGCGCCAGCAAGCAGCGGGAGAATACCGGGGAGCTGTTTTTT.

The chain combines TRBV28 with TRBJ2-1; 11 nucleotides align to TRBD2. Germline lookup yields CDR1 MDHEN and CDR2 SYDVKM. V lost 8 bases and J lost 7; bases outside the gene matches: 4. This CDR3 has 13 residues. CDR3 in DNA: TGTGCCAGCGCCAGGACTAGCGGGAATGAGCAGTTCTTC. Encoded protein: CASARTSGNEQFF.

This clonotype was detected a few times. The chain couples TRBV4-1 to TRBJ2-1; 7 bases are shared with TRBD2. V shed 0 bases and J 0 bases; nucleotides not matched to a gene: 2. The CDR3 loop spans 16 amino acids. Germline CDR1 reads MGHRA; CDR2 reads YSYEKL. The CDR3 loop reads CASSQEGGSSYNEQFF. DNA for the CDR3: TGCGCCAGCAGCCAAGAGGGCGGGAGCTCCTACAATGAGCAGTTCTTC.

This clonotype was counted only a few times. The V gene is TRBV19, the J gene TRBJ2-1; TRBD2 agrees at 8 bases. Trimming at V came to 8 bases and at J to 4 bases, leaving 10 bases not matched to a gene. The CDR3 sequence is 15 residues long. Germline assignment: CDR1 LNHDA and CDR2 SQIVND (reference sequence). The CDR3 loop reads CASVGAGGRYNEQFF. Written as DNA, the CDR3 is TGTGCCAGTGTGGGGGCGGGAGGAAGATACAATGAGCAGTTCTTC.

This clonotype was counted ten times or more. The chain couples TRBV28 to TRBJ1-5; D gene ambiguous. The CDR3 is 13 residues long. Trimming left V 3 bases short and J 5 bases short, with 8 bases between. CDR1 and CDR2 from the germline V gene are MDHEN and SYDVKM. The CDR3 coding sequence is TGTGCCAGCAGTTTTGGGCCATATCAGCCCCAGCATTTT. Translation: CASSFGPYQPQHF.

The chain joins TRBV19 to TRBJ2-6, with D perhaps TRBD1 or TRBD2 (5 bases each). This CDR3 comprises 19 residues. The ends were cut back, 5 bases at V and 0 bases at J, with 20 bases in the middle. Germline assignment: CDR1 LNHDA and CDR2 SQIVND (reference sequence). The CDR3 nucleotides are TGTGCCAGTAGTGCCCTGGGACGCTCCACCAGCTCTGGGGCCAACGTCCTGACTTTC. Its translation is CASSALGRSTSSGANVLTF.

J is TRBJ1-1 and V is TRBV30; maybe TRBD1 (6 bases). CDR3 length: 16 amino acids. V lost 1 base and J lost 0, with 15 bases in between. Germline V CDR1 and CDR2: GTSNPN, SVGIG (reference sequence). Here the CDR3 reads CAWSAWGARMNTEAFF. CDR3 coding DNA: TGTGCCTGGAGTGCGTGGGGGGCCCGGATGAACACTGAAGCTTTCTTT.

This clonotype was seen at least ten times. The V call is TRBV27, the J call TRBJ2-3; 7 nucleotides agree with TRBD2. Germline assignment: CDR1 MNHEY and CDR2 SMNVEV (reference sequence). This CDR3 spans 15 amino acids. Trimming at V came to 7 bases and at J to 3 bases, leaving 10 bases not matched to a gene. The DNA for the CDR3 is TGTGCCAGCAACCCGGGTTGGACTAGAACAGATACGCAGTATTTT. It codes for CASNPGWTRTDTQYF.